What follows are 31 T cell receptor beta chains derived from one specimen sequenced in a study of T cell responses to AZD1222 COVID-19 vaccine. Assay used: immunoSEQ multiplex PCR; TCRdb lists only in-frame clones, some missing. The table lists 180,000 or so clones, approximately 91% of them singletons. Sequenced here: peripheral blood, sampled 28 days after the second AZD1222 dose. Receptor source: an adult who received the AZD1222 COVID-19 vaccine.

J is TRBJ2-2 and V is TRBV29-1; D might be TRBD1 (6 bases). Per germline, CDR1 SQVTM and CDR2 ANQGSEA. The length of the CDR3 is 14 residues. The germline V and J ends were trimmed by 7 bases and 0 bases, with 12 bases remaining between them. CDR3 DNA: TGCAGCGCCGGACAGACCTCGAACACCGGGGAGCTGTTTTTT. Amino acids: CSAGQTSNTGELFF.

V and J are TRBV6-5 and TRBJ2-7; 8 bases are shared with TRBD1. There are 14 residues in the CDR3. Germline V gene lookup returns CDR1 MNHEY and CDR2 SVGAGI. J lost 3 bases, V lost 6 bases, and 7 bases had no gene match. The CDR3 region is CASRRTGSNYEQYF. CDR3 in DNA: TGTGCCAGCAGGAGGACAGGGTCAAACTACGAGCAGTACTTC.

The V and J genes are TRBV5-1 and TRBJ2-1, with TRBD1 identical over 9 bases. Trimming took 3 bases from V and 1 from J; bases not matched to a gene: 5. The germline V gene has CDR1 SGHRS and CDR2 YFSETQ. The CDR3 consists of 16 residues. The CDR3 here is CASSWGTGSSYNEQFF. Here the CDR3 DNA reads TGCGCCAGCAGCTGGGGGACAGGGTCGTCCTACAATGAGCAGTTCTTC.

The V gene is TRBV30, the J gene TRBJ2-1; tentative D call: TRBD1 (6 bases). CDR1 is GTSNPN and CDR2 is SVGIG in the germline V gene (reference sequence). The CDR3 is 14 amino acids. V was shortened by 0 bases and J by 6 bases, with 12 bases between the two germline ends. CDR3 bases: TGTGCCTGGAGTGTCTGGCAGGGGACCAATGAGCAGTTCTTC. It translates to CAWSVWQGTNEQFF.

The chain recombines TRBV5-1 with TRBJ1-1; D is ambiguous. V was pared by 1 base and J by 4 bases, with 8 bases between. Germline values: CDR1 SGHRS, CDR2 YFSETQ. The CDR3 totals 13 residues. DNA for the CDR3: TGCGCCAGCAGCTTGAACCAGCGCACTGAAGCTTTCTTT. It translates to CASSLNQRTEAFF.

The chain links TRBV5-5 to TRBJ2-1, with D unresolved. This CDR3 contains 15 residues. Germline assignment: CDR1 SGHKS and CDR2 YYEKEE (reference sequence). V lost 4 bases to trimming and J lost 0 bases, with 11 bases between them. The DNA for the CDR3 is TGTGCCAGCAGCCCGACCTCTAGCTCCTACAATGAGCAGTTCTTC. It is translated as CASSPTSSSYNEQFF.

The chain uses TRBV29-1 and TRBJ1-2; no clear D. Trimming stripped 5 bases from V and 5 bases from J, with 9 bases between. This CDR3 has 11 residues. Per germline, CDR1 SQVTM and CDR2 ANQGSEA. The CDR3 coding sequence is TGCAGCGTTAAGGCTGAGTATGGCTACACCTTC. This encodes CSVKAEYGYTF.

The V and J genes are TRBV19 and TRBJ2-3; 9 bases agree with TRBD1. V lost 5 bases, J lost 1 base, and 4 bases stayed unmatched. CDR1 and CDR2 (germline): LNHDA, SQIVND (reference sequence). This CDR3 is built from 15 residues. Written as DNA, the CDR3 is TGTGCCAGTAGTCACAGGGGGCTGGGCACAGATACGCAGTATTTT. Its translation is CASSHRGLGTDTQYF.

This sequence joins TRBV7-9 and TRBJ1-5, with D possibly being TRBD1 (6 bases). Deletions cut 5 bases from V and 0 bases from J, with 11 bases between. This CDR3 comprises 15 residues. CDR1 SEHNR and CDR2 FQNEAQ come from the germline V gene (reference sequence). In DNA, the CDR3 is TGTGCCAGCAGCCAAGGGGGTTATAGCAATCAGCCCCAGCATTTT. It codes for CASSQGGYSNQPQHF.

The rearrangement joins TRBV12-5 to TRBJ2-1, with D uncertain. Germline CDR1 LGHNT, CDR2 FRNRAP. This CDR3 contains 11 residues. Trimming shortened V by 3 bases and J by 6 bases, and 3 bases separated the two germline ends. As DNA, the CDR3 is TGTGCTAGTGGTTTTGCCAATGAGCAGTTCTTC. This sequence encodes CASGFANEQFF.

The rearrangement uses TRBV3-1 (or the pseudogene TRBV3-2) and TRBJ2-1; D assignment may be TRBD1 or TRBD2 (5 bases each). The CDR3 sequence is 15 residues long. The V gene lost 4 bases and the J gene lost 2 bases, with 12 bases spanning the gap. The germline V gene encodes CDR1 LGHDT and CDR2 YNNKEL (reference sequence). The CDR3 region has the DNA TGTGCCAGCAGCCCCGGGGACCGAACCTACAATGAGCAGTTCTTC. Its protein is CASSPGDRTYNEQFF.

This chain joins TRBV7-2 and TRBJ1-4; TRBD1 aligns across 9 bases. This CDR3 has 14 amino acids. Germline V gene lookup returns CDR1 SGHTA and CDR2 FQGNSA. V shed 4 bases and J 5 bases; nucleotides not matched to a gene: 2. CDR3 bases: TGTGCCAGCAGCTCGGACAGGGGAAATGAAAAACTGTTTTTT. This gives the protein CASSSDRGNEKLFF.

The chain has TRBV20-1 and TRBJ2-7; weak D call: TRBD1 (6 bases). This CDR3 comprises 10 residues. Between the trimmed V and J ends, which lost 6 bases and 9 bases, there was a span of 12 bases. CDR1 is DFQATT and CDR2 is SNEGSKA in the germline V gene (reference sequence). As DNA, the CDR3 is TGCAGTGCAGAGGGGGATTGGCAGTACTTC. Translation gives CSAEGDWQYF.

This chain uses TRBV29-1 with TRBJ2-5; 9 bases line up with TRBD2. V lost 3 bases to trimming and J lost 4 bases; unmatched junction nucleotides: 9. The length of the CDR3 is 15 residues. From germline, CDR1 is SQVTM and CDR2 ANQGSEA. DNA of the CDR3: TGCAGCGTTGAGGCCCAAGCGGGAGGACGAGAGACCCAGTACTTC. Its translation: CSVEAQAGGRETQYF.

The V and J genes are TRBV3-1 (or the pseudogene TRBV3-2) and TRBJ2-3; D remains unclear. This CDR3 region has 13 residues. V was trimmed by 1 base and J by 11 bases, leaving 13 bases between them. Germline V gene data show CDR1 as LGHDT and CDR2 as YNNKEL (reference sequence). As DNA, the CDR3 is TGTGCCAGCAGCCAAGGTCGAAAAGGTGGGCAGTATTTT. Translated: CASSQGRKGGQYF.

Only a few counts were recorded for this clone. This rearrangement joins TRBV5-1 to TRBJ2-1, with TRBD2 matching 11 bases. The J segment lost 8 bases and the V segment lost 1 base, leaving 5 bases of the junction unmatched. Per germline, CDR1 SGHRS and CDR2 YFSETQ. This CDR3 is built from 15 residues. The CDR3 nucleotides are TGCGCCAGCAGCTTGATACTAGCGGGAGAGTATGAGCAGTTCTTC. This gives the protein CASSLILAGEYEQFF.

The chain recombines TRBV28 with TRBJ2-7, with 10 bases that match TRBD1. V lost 6 bases and J lost 5; bases outside the gene matches: 7. Germline V gene sequence: CDR1 MDHEN, CDR2 SYDVKM. The CDR3 covers 14 residues. Here the CDR3 DNA reads TGTGCCAGCAGGGGACCGGGACAGGGGCACGAGCAGTACTTC. Protein: CASRGPGQGHEQYF.

J is TRBJ1-1 and V is TRBV5-1; unclear D gene. The CDR3 totals 13 residues. Germline CDR1 is SGHRS and CDR2 is YFSETQ. Trimming cost V 9 bases and J 3 bases, with 15 bases left between them. The CDR3 reads CATGRYGDTEAFF. DNA for the CDR3: TGCGCCACAGGCCGGTACGGGGACACTGAAGCTTTCTTT. Full variable domain (missing parts from reference TRBV5-1 and TRBJ1-1): KAGVTQTPRYLIKTRGQQVTLSCSPISGHRSVSWYQQTPGQGLQFLFEYFSETQRNKGNFPGRFSGRQFSNSRSEMNVSTLELGDSALYLCATGRYGDTEAFFGQGTRLTVV.

The rearrangement links TRBV11-3 to TRBJ2-7; 8 nucleotides line up with TRBD1. CDR3 length: 14 residues. Looked up from germline, CDR1 is SGHNT and CDR2 is YENEEA. The trim removed 3 bases at V and 5 bases at J, leaving 6 bases unmatched. The CDR3 DNA follows: TGTGCCAGCAGCTTCCTGAGACAGGGGAACGAGCAGTACTTC. Its translation is CASSFLRQGNEQYF.

The chain carries TRBV29-1 and TRBJ2-5, with D perhaps matching TRBD2 (6 bases). The length of the CDR3 is 13 residues. Germline CDR1 SQVTM, CDR2 ANQGSEA. V was shortened by 0 bases and J by 4 bases, with 9 bases between the two germline ends. CDR3 amino acids: CSVEEGGRETQYF. CDR3 coding DNA: TGCAGCGTTGAAGAAGGAGGGCGAGAGACCCAGTACTTC.

The chain combines TRBV5-4 with TRBJ2-1, with TRBD2 as a possible D gene (6 bases). This CDR3 is 13 amino acids long. Between the trimmed V and J ends, which lost 4 bases and 6 bases, there was a span of 11 bases. Germline CDR1 and CDR2: SGHNT and YYREEE (reference sequence). This chain's CDR3 is CASSPTRGNEQFF. CDR3 DNA: TGTGCCAGCAGCCCGACTAGGGGCAATGAGCAGTTCTTC.

The rearrangement joins TRBV6-5 to TRBJ2-5, with D unclear. This CDR3 has 11 amino acids. Trimming left V 6 bases short and J 7 bases short, with 9 bases between. Germline loops: CDR1 MNHEY, CDR2 SVGAGI. The CDR3 here is CASSQSATQYF. The CDR3 nucleotides are TGTGCCAGCAGCCAATCGGCGACCCAGTACTTC.

The CDR3 spells CASSRRGTGYNSPLHF. Here the CDR3 DNA reads TGTGCCAGCAGTCGTAGGGGGACAGGGTATAATTCACCCCTCCACTTT. This rearrangement joins TRBV25-1 to TRBJ1-6; the match to TRBD1 covers 9 bases. Germline V lookup: CDR1 MGHDK, CDR2 SYGVNS. The trim removed 5 bases at V and 4 bases at J, leaving 6 bases unmatched. CDR3 length: 16 residues.

The gene calls are TRBV9 and TRBJ1-2, with D perhaps matching TRBD1 (5 bases). The CDR3 consists of 14 residues. CDR1 and CDR2 (germline): SGDLS, YYNGEE. The V gene lost 0 bases and the J gene lost 5 bases, with 11 bases spanning the gap. Here the CDR3 reads CASSVGWQGYGYTF. The CDR3 nucleotides read TGTGCCAGCAGCGTAGGCTGGCAGGGATATGGCTACACCTTC. Full variable domain (missing parts from reference TRBV9 and TRBJ1-2): DSGVTQTPKHLITATGQRVTLRCSPRSGDLSVYWYQQSLDQGLQFLIQYYNGEERAKGNILERFSAQQFPDLHSELNLSSLELGDSALYFCASSVGWQGYGYTFGSGTRLTVV.

This rearrangement joins TRBV9 to TRBJ1-4, with D possibly TRBD1 on 6 matching bases. CDR1 and CDR2 (germline): SGDLS, YYNGEE. Trimming took off 2 bases at V and 8 bases at J, with 13 bases between the two ends. This CDR3 has 14 amino acids. Written as DNA, the CDR3 is TGTGCCAGCAGCGTTGGCAGGGGAAGGGAAAAACTGTTTTTT. Its translation is CASSVGRGREKLFF.

The chain couples TRBV3-1 (or the pseudogene TRBV3-2) to TRBJ1-4; D unresolved. Germline assignment: CDR1 LGHDT and CDR2 YNNKEL (reference sequence). Between the trimmed V and J ends, which lost 4 bases and 3 bases, there was a span of 15 bases. This CDR3 has 16 residues. The CDR3 spells CASSRGLSWANEKLFF. Written as DNA, the CDR3 is TGTGCCAGCAGCCGCGGGCTATCATGGGCTAATGAAAAACTGTTTTTT.

J is TRBJ1-2 and V is TRBV24-1; a possible D gene is TRBD1 (5 bases). Germline V gene data show CDR1 as KGHDR and CDR2 as SFDVKD. The CDR3 consists of 14 residues. Trimming pared 3 bases from V and 5 bases from J, leaving 12 bases between. CDR3 protein: CATSDLQGEYGYTF. DNA for the CDR3: TGTGCCACCAGTGATCTCCAGGGAGAGTATGGCTACACCTTC.

This sequence joins TRBV24-1 and TRBJ2-2; unclear D gene. Germline lookup yields CDR1 KGHDR and CDR2 SFDVKD. The CDR3 spans 13 residues. V dropped 4 bases and J dropped 1 base, with 3 bases sitting between them. CDR3 sequence (DNA): TGTGCCACCAGTGACCGGAACACCGGGGAGCTGTTTTTT. Amino acids: CATSDRNTGELFF.

The gene calls are TRBV5-4 and TRBJ2-3; perhaps TRBD2 as D (5 bases). Germline loops: CDR1 SGHNT, CDR2 YYREEE (reference sequence). V dropped 2 bases and J dropped 0 bases, with 7 bases sitting between them. The CDR3 covers 14 residues. CDR3 protein: CASSLWTSTDTQYF. The CDR3 coding sequence is TGTGCCAGCAGCTTATGGACTAGCACAGATACGCAGTATTTT.

The chain is built from TRBV12-3 or TRBV12-4 and TRBJ2-1; the D gene is possibly TRBD1 (5 bases). This CDR3 is built from 12 residues. Trimming took off 2 bases at V and 7 bases at J, with 6 bases between the two ends. This chain's CDR3 is CASSLQGNEQFF. CDR3 sequence (DNA): TGTGCCAGCAGTTTACAGGGAAATGAGCAGTTCTTC.

This clone appeared a few times. This chain connects TRBV7-8 to TRBJ2-5; 9 bases match TRBD1. V shed 2 bases and J 4 bases; nucleotides not matched to a gene: 5. The germline gives CDR1 SGHVS, CDR2 FQNEAQ. This CDR3 is built from 15 residues. The DNA for the CDR3 is TGTGCCAGCAGCTTACGGGACAGGGAGGGAGAGACCCAGTACTTC. This sequence encodes CASSLRDREGETQYF. The full variable domain, completed using reference TRBV7-8 and TRBJ2-5, is GAGVSQSPRYKVAKRGQDVALRCDPISGHVSLFWYQQALGQGPEFLTYFQNEAQLDKSGLPSDRFFAERPEGSVSTLKIQRTQQEDSAVYLCASSLRDREGETQYFGPGTRLLVL.